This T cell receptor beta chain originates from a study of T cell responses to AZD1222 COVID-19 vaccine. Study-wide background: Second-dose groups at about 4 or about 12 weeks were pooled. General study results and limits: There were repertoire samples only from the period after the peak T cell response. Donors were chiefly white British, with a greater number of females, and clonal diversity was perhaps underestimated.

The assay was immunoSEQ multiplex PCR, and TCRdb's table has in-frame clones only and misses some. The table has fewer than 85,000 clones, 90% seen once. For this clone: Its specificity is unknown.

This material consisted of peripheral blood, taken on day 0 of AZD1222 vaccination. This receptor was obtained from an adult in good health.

The CDR3 protein is CASRGGGGEQYF. The CDR3 DNA reads as TGTGCCAGTAGAGGCGGCGGGGGCGAGCAGTACTTC. V is TRBV19 and J is TRBJ2-7; 7 bases are a match to TRBD2. V shed 6 bases, J shed 6 bases, and the junction held 5 bases outside the gene matches. Germline CDR1 reads LNHDA; CDR2 reads SQIVND (reference sequence). The CDR3 spans 12 residues.